The clone carrying this T cell receptor beta chain was found a few times. The data originate from a study of human T cells and chemical hapten exposure. TCRdb reprocessed the RACE reads with MiXCR, giving one entry per CDR3 protein. The repertoire holds 380,000 or so distinct CDR3 sequences, with more than 4.5% as singletons. Stated time point: patch test 1, 2 weeks after DPC sensitization. Treatment meaning: therapeutic diphenylcyclopropenone sensitization with weekly scalp DPC. Prior to each patch test being applied, blood was drawn. The V and J ends lost 2 bases and 3 bases, in that order; junction bases with no gene match: 8. Germline assignment: CDR1 SGHVS and CDR2 FQNEAQ. The length of the CDR3 is 16 residues.

This receptor was obtained from a woman between 45 and 60 years old with alopecia areata. Some clones in this sample may be carry-over from other donors' samples. Sequencing used whole blood, obtained in connection with sensitization to the hapten diphenylcyclopropenone (DPC). The V gene is TRBV7-8, the J gene TRBJ1-1; 8 bases map to TRBD1. The CDR3 loop is CASSLSAGGFHTEAFF. CDR3 nucleotides: TGTGCCAGCAGCTTAAGTGCAGGGGGCTTTCACACTGAAGCTTTCTTT.